This entry features one T cell receptor (beta chain) sequence. As yet, its antigen is unknown. Reanalyzing the 5' RACE reads, TCRdb keeps one entry per CDR3 protein, without DNA. The sample totals around 220,000 distinct CDR3 sequences; its top ten clones hold under 8.5%. The sample is drawn from a study of monozygotic twins with inflammatory bowel disease. Study-level results: The results supported no single strong signal or clonotype associated with IBD.

CDR3 length: 17 amino acids. Germline V gene data show CDR1 as MGHRA and CDR2 as YSYEKL. The TCR comes from a human donor with ulcerative colitis or Crohn's disease, or a healthy co-twin of an affected twin (not recorded which). The chain carries TRBV4-1 and TRBJ2-3; TCRdb's D call, TRBD1, is unchecked because there is no DNA. Sequenced sample: blood. This CDR3 is CASSQDLRGPRTDTQYF.